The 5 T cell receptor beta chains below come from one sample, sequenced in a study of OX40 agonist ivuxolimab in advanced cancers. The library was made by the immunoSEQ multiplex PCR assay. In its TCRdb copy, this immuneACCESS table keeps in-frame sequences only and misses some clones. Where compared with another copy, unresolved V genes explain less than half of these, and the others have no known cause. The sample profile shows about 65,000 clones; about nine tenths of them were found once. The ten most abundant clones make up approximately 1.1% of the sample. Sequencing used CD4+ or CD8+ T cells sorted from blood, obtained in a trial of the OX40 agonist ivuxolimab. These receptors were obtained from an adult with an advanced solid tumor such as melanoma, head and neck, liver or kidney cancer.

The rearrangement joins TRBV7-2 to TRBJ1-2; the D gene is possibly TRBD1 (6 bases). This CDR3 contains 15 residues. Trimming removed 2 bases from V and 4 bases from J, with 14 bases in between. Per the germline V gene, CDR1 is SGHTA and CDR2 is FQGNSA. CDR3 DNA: TGTGCCAGCAGCTTATATCGGGGGCTGAGCTATGGCTACACCTTC. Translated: CASSLYRGLSYGYTF.

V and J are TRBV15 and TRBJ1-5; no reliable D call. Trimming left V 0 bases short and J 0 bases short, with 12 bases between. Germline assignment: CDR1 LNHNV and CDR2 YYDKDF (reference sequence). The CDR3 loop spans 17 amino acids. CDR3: CATSREKAGSSNQPQHF. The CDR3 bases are TGTGCCACCAGCAGAGAAAAGGCGGGGTCTAGCAATCAGCCCCAGCATTTT.

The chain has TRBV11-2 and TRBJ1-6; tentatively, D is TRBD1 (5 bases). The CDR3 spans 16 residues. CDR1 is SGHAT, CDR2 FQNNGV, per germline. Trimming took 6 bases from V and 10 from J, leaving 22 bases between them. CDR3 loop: CASSSLGRQGGSPLHF. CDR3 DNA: TGTGCCAGCAGTTCCCTAGGACGGCAGGGAGGGTCACCCCTCCACTTT.

The chain's CDR3 is CASSEFSTGYGLSNQPQHF. In nucleotides, the CDR3 is TGTGCCAGCAGTGAATTCTCGACAGGGTACGGGCTAAGCAATCAGCCCCAGCATTTT. The rearrangement joins TRBV6-1 to TRBJ1-5; 7 nucleotides agree with TRBD1. This CDR3 is 19 amino acids long. Germline loops: CDR1 MNHNS, CDR2 SASEGT. The junction had 14 bases not matched to a gene; V was cut back by 2 bases and J by 1 base.

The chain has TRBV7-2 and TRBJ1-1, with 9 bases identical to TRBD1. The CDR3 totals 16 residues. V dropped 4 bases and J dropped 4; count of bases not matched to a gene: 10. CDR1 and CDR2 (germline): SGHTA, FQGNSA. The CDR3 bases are TGTGCCAGCAGCTCCAGACAGGGGGGCTCGAGCACTGAAGCTTTCTTT. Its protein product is CASSSRQGGSSTEAFF.